These 4 T cell receptor beta chains were all obtained from the same sample, sequenced in a study of T cells of healthy individuals. TCRdb reanalysed the 5' RACE reads using MiXCR and keeps one entry per CDR3 protein. The repertoire consists of approximately 58,000 distinct CDR3 sequences, with roughly 14% occurring once and the leading ten covering 15% to 20%. The receptors originated from a human donor in good health.

Only a few counts were recorded for this clonotype. This chain links TRBV19 with TRBJ1-5; D may be TRBD1 (5 bases). The CDR3 runs 16 residues. The germline gives CDR1 LNHDA, CDR2 SQIVND (reference sequence). V lost 4 bases and J lost 0, with 13 bases in between. The CDR3 sequence is CASSSPGDYSNQPQHF. CDR3 sequence (DNA): TGTGCCAGTAGTAGTCCGGGGGATTATAGCAATCAGCCCCAGCATTTT.

Only a few counts were recorded for this clonotype. This sequence joins TRBV6-6 and TRBJ2-7, with D perhaps given as TRBD1 or TRBD2 (6 bases each). Germline loops: CDR1 MNHNY, CDR2 SVGAGI (reference sequence). The CDR3 is 13 amino acids. Trimming left V 4 bases short and J 6 bases short, with 13 bases between. The DNA for the CDR3 is TGTGCCAGCAGTTTAGGCAGGGGAGGCGAGCAGTACTTC. It specifies CASSLGRGGEQYF.

The chain is built from TRBV12-3 or TRBV12-4 and TRBJ1-6, with a possible D match to TRBD1 (6 bases). Between the trimmed V and J ends, which lost 2 bases and 7 bases, there was a span of 6 bases. The CDR3 has 13 amino acids. CDR3 sequence: CASSLQGNSPLHF. The CDR3 coding sequence is TGTGCCAGCAGTTTACAGGGGAATTCACCCCTCCACTTT.

The genes are TRBV10-3 and TRBJ2-1, with D perhaps assigned TRBD1 or TRBD2 (6 bases each). This CDR3 is 12 amino acids long. V shed 10 bases and J shed 4 bases, with 11 bases lying between them. CDR1 is ENHRY, CDR2 SYGVKD, per germline. CDR3 sequence (DNA): TGTGCCACACAAGGGGGGTACAATGAGCAGTTCTTC. As protein: CATQGGYNEQFF.